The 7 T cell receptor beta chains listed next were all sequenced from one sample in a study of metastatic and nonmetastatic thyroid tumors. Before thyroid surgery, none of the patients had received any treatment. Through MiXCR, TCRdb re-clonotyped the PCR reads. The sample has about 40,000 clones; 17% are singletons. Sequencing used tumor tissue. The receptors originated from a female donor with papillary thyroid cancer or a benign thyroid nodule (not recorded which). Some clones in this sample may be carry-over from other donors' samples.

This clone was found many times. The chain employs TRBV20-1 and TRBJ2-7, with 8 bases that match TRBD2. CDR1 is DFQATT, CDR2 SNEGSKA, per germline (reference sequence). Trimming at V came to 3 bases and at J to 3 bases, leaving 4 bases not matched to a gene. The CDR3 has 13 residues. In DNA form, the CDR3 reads TGCAGTGCTAGGGTTAGCGGGAACTACGAGCAGTACTTC. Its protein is CSARVSGNYEQYF.

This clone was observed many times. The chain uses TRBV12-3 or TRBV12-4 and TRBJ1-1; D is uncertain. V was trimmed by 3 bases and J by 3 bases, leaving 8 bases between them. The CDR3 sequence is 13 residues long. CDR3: CASSLRVDTEAFF. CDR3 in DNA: TGTGCCAGCAGTTTGAGGGTGGACACTGAAGCTTTCTTT.

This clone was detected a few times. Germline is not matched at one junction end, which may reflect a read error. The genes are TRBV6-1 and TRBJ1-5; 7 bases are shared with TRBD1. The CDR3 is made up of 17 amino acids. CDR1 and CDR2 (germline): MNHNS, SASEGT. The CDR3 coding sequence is TGTGCCAGCAGTCTGCGGACAGGACATATGGGGAATCAGACCCAGCATTTT. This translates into CASSLRTGHMGNQTQHF.

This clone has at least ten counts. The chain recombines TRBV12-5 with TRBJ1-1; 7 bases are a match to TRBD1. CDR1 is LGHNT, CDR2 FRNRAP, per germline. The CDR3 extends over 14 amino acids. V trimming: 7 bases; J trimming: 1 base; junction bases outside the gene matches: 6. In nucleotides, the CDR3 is TGTGCTAGTGTGCGTCGACAGGGGAACACTGAAGCTTTCTTT. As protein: CASVRRQGNTEAFF.

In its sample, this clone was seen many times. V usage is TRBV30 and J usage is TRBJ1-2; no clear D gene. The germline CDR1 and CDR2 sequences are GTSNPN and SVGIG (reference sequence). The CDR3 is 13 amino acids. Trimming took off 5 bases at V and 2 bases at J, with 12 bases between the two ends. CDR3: CAWWRRGNYGYTF. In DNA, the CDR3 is TGTGCCTGGTGGCGGCGAGGGAACTATGGCTACACCTTC.

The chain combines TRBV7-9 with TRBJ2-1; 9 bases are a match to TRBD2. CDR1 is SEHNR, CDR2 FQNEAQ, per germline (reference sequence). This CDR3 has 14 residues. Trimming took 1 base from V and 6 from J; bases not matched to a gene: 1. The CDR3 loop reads CASSLGLAVNEQFF. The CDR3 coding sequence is TGTGCCAGCAGCTTAGGACTAGCGGTCAATGAGCAGTTCTTC.

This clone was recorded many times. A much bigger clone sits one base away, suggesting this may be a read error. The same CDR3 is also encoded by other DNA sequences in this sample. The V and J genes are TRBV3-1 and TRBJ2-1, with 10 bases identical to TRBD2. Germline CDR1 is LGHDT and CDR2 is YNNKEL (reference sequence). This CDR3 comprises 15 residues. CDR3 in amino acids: CASSQGLAAYNEQFF. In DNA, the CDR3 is TGCGCCAGCAGCCAAGGACTAGCGGCTTACAATGAGCAGTTCTTC.